The TCR beta chain described here comes from a study of chemoradiotherapy in HPV16-positive cancers. The table came from immunoSEQ multiplex PCR; TCRdb's copy has only in-frame clones and leaves some out. The table lists roughly 12,000 clones, 81% of them singletons, with 1.1% in the top ten. V was clipped by 8 bases and J by 3 bases, with 10 bases between them. There are 13 residues in the CDR3. Germline V gives CDR1 SNHLY, CDR2 FYNNEI. The clonotype comes from a human donor with HPV-associated anogenital cancer. The V gene is TRBV2, the J gene TRBJ2-2; the D is unclear. Sample acquisition took place from a patient who underwent chemoradiotherapy. The CDR3 nucleotides are TGTGCCAGCCGAGCGTGGGACACCGGGGAGCTGTTTTTT. Its translation: CASRAWDTGELFF.